The entry below describes one T cell receptor (beta chain). Its specificity is not known. The data stem from a study of cytomegalovirus exposure and HLA in healthy donors. Study-wide background: The 90 to 150 validation repertoires used a platform that matched the one used for the 600 to 750 first-cohort repertoires, as a later analysis reported. Study-wide findings and caveats: There were some public TCRs occurring in many donors, but most TCR sequences were rare. Altogether, some 160 TCR beta chains were recorded as cytomegalovirus-associated. Specificity of a few CMV-associated chains for CMV antigens was verified in vitro.

The CDR3 runs to 15 residues. Trimming took 5 bases from V and 0 from J; bases not matched to a gene: 7. Germline CDR1 reads PRHDT; CDR2 reads FYEKMQ (reference sequence). Here immunoSEQ multiplex PCR was the method, and the copy in TCRdb shows in-frame clones only, minus some. The sample has 95,000 to 150,000 clones, around 89% seen once. The sample taken for sequencing was PBMCs. The V gene is TRBV13, the J gene TRBJ2-7; 7 bases map to TRBD2. This clonotype was obtained from a young woman in good health and CMV-seropositive. The CDR3 sequence: CASSLGGVSSYEQYF. For the CDR3, the DNA is TGTGCCAGCAGCCTTGGGGGGGTCAGCTCCTACGAGCAGTACTTC.